The table lists the clone carrying this TCR beta chain with a few counts. Its antigen is still unknown. The data stem from a study of T cell repertoires in cytomegalovirus infection. Deletions cut 6 bases from V and 1 base from J, with 12 bases between. Germline CDR1 reads MNHEY; CDR2 reads SMNVEV (reference sequence). The CDR3 sequence is 14 residues long. TCRdb reprocessed the reads via MiXCR and lists one record per CDR3 protein. This sample has hundreds of thousands of distinct CDR3 sequences, with 30% to 35% found just once. Material: cultured CD8+ T cells from PBMCs, obtained from culture after CMV antigen stimulation. The rearrangement joins TRBV27 to TRBJ1-1; D is unresolved. The sequence derives from a human donor in good health (CMV status not recorded). Some clones in this sample may be carry-over from other donors' samples. CDR3 sequence (DNA): TGTGCCAGCAGCCGACACGGAAGGAACACTGAAGCTTTCTTT. This sequence encodes CASSRHGRNTEAFF.